A selection of T cell receptor beta chains follows, all from one sample in a study of shared T cell receptors in the human thymus. Assay: immunoSEQ multiplex PCR; the TCRdb copy retains only in-frame clones and omits some. Of some 400,000 clones listed, approximately 95% are singletons. Sequencing was done on a sample of thymocytes. The source is a human donor. The CDR3 runs from the conserved cysteine through the conserved F or W. The order of the fields is clone size, V gene, D gene, J gene, CDR3 protein, CDR3 DNA. D genes are given only for firm matches. Size is omitted from some rows. Given values are once, few, many or a class for expanded clones.

.,TRBV6-5,TRBD1,TRBJ1-2,CASSYSRQGLSYGYTF,TGTGCCAGCAGTTACTCGCGACAGGGCCTCTCCTATGGCTACACCTTC
.,TRBV9,TRBD1,TRBJ2-3,CASSDRQGITDTQYF,TGTGCCAGCAGCGACCGACAGGGGATTACAGATACGCAGTATTTT
.,TRBV18,TRBD2,TRBJ2-4,CASATQGTSGDKNIQYF,TGTGCCAGCGCAACTCAAGGGACTAGCGGGGACAAAAACATTCAGTACTTC
.,TRBV2,.,TRBJ2-1,CASRKEGLEQFF,TGTGCCAGCAGAAAAGAGGGCCTTGAGCAGTTCTTC
.,TRBV7-8,TRBD1,TRBJ2-7,CASSEPGTESYEQYF,TGTGCCAGCAGCGAACCCGGGACAGAATCCTACGAGCAGTACTTC
once,TRBV30,.,TRBJ2-3,CAWTRGEGEGLTATDTQYF,TGTGCCTGGACCCGGGGTGAGGGTGAGGGCCTAACAGCCACAGATACGCAGTATTTT
.,TRBV19,.,TRBJ1-5,CASSNRTGFNQPQHF,TGTGCCAGTAGCAACCGAACAGGGTTCAATCAGCCCCAGCATTTT
.,TRBV21-1,.,TRBJ1-1,CASSIPRDDTPLGRAFF,TGTGCCAGCAGCATACCACGGGACGACACCCCTTTGGGGAGAGCTTTCTTT
.,TRBV28,TRBD1,TRBJ1-5,CASSDPGQGFRMNNQPQHF,TGTGCCAGCAGTGACCCAGGACAGGGGTTTAGGATGAACAATCAGCCCCAGCATTTT
.,TRBV10-1,.,TRBJ1-5,CASSGGGYSNQPQHF,TGCGCCAGCAGTGGCGGGGGATATAGCAATCAGCCCCAGCATTTT
.,TRBV27,.,TRBJ1-3,CASSGVLSGNTIYF,TGTGCCAGCAGCGGCGTCCTCTCTGGAAACACCATATATTTT
.,TRBV2,.,TRBJ2-3,CASRRWGNPPTDTQYF,TGTGCCAGTAGACGTTGGGGCAATCCCCCCACAGATACGCAGTATTTT
.,TRBV28,.,TRBJ2-5,CASVEGGGQETQYF,TGTGCCAGCGTAGAGGGAGGAGGACAAGAGACCCAGTACTTC
.,TRBV27,.,TRBJ1-1,CASSFVWRSEAFF,TGTGCCAGCAGTTTTGTGTGGCGCTCTGAAGCTTTCTTT
.,TRBV19,TRBD1,TRBJ1-4,CASSIDLLTGGNEKLFF,TGTGCCAGTAGTATAGATCTACTGACAGGGGGCAATGAAAAACTGTTTTTT
.,TRBV19,TRBD1,TRBJ2-1,CASSPRDRGSNEQFF,TGTGCCAGTAGTCCCCGGGACAGGGGGAGCAATGAGCAGTTCTTC
.,TRBV23-1,TRBD2,TRBJ2-7,CASWDPVRRTSGGTYEQYF,TGCGCCAGTTGGGACCCGGTTCGCCGGACTAGCGGGGGGACCTACGAGCAGTACTTC